This record concerns one T cell receptor (beta chain) sequence. This specimen belongs to a study of identical twins. The CDR3 length is 16 residues. Germline-derived CDR1 and CDR2 are SGHVS and FNYEAQ. Trimming pared 2 bases from V and 3 bases from J, leaving 14 bases between. Using its own MiXCR run on the 5' RACE reads, TCRdb lists one record per CDR3 protein. The profile shows about 430,000 distinct CDR3 sequences, approximately 17% of them singletons. The V gene is TRBV7-6, the J gene TRBJ2-1; D is possibly TRBD2 (6 bases). The source material was naive T cells sorted from blood. The TCR originated in a man aged 45-65 years in good health. The CDR3 is CASSLSGGAHYNEQFF. CDR3 nucleotide sequence: TGTGCCAGCAGCTTATCGGGCGGGGCCCACTACAATGAGCAGTTCTTC.